Listed here are 18 T cell receptor beta chains from one sample, sequenced in a study of OX40 agonist ivuxolimab in advanced cancers. The data were produced by immunoSEQ multiplex PCR, yet TCRdb's version contains in-frame clones alone and is incomplete. The data hold about 76,000 clones, with around 82% observed a single time. The material was CD4+ or CD8+ T cells sorted from blood, obtained in a trial of the OX40 agonist ivuxolimab. These receptors were collected from an adult with an advanced solid tumor such as melanoma, head and neck, liver or kidney cancer.

The chain couples TRBV5-8 to TRBJ1-2; the D is unclear. V dropped 3 bases and J dropped 1 base, with 19 bases sitting between them. Germline lookup yields CDR1 SGHTS and CDR2 YDEGEE. The CDR3 runs 17 residues. Here the CDR3 DNA reads TGTGCCAGCAGCTCAATCCCTGTCGGACTAAGTAACTATGGCTACACCTTC. Its translation is CASSSIPVGLSNYGYTF. Together with reference TRBV5-8 and TRBJ1-2, the CDR3 gives the full variable domain: EAGVTQSPTHLIKTRGQQATLRCSPISGHTSVYWYQQALGLGLQFLLWYDEGEERNRGNFPPRFSGRQFPNYSSELNVNALELEDSALYLCASSSIPVGLSNYGYTFGSGTRLTVV.

The rearrangement links TRBV5-1 to TRBJ1-3; D is uncertain. This CDR3 has 15 residues. Germline V CDR1 and CDR2: SGHRS, YFSETQ. V lost 0 bases and J 2 bases, leaving 9 bases between the germline ends. CDR3 DNA sequence: TGCGCCAGCAGCTTGGTGGGCGGCACTGGAAACACCATATATTTT. Amino acid sequence: CASSLVGGTGNTIYF.

This clone was seen just once. The chain combines TRBV5-1 with TRBJ2-1; 10 nucleotides align to TRBD2. CDR1 is SGHRS and CDR2 is YFSETQ in the germline V gene. The J segment lost 2 bases and the V segment lost 2 bases, leaving 1 base of the junction unmatched. CDR3 length: 15 residues. The CDR3 region is CASSFLAGAYNEQFF. The CDR3 region has the DNA TGCGCCAGCAGCTTTCTAGCGGGGGCCTACAATGAGCAGTTCTTC.

This chain links TRBV5-1 with TRBJ2-3, with D possibly being TRBD1 or TRBD2 (6 bases each). V was cut by 2 bases and J by 4 bases, with 11 bases left in between. The CDR3 is 14 amino acids. Germline CDR1 and CDR2: SGHRS and YFSETQ. CDR3 protein: CASSFHREADTQYF. The CDR3 region has the DNA TGCGCCAGCAGCTTCCACAGGGAGGCAGATACGCAGTATTTT.

CDR3 coding DNA: TGTGCCAGCAGGGGGGACCAGGGGCCTAGGGGCATTCAGTACTTC. Translation: CASRGDQGPRGIQYF. The chain joins TRBV2 to TRBJ2-4; the D gene is possibly TRBD1 (6 bases). Trimming removed 6 bases at V and 9 bases at J, with 21 bases between. The CDR3 loop spans 15 amino acids. Germline CDR1 and CDR2: SNHLY and FYNNEI. Full variable domain (outside the CDR3, taken from reference TRBV2 and TRBJ2-4): EPEVTQTPSHQVTQMGQEVILRCVPISNHLYFYWYRQILGQKVEFLVSFYNNEISEKSEIFDDQFSVERPDGSNFTLKIRSTKLEDSAMYFCASRGDQGPRGIQYFGAGTRLSVL.

The chain employs TRBV18 and TRBJ1-6, with a weak D call TRBD1 (5 bases). Between the trimmed V and J ends, which lost 4 bases and 12 bases, there was a span of 16 bases. The germline gives CDR1 KGHSH, CDR2 LQKENI. This CDR3 is built from 14 residues. CDR3: CASSRVGTGEPLHF. The CDR3 DNA reads as TGTGCCAGCTCACGTGTCGGGACGGGAGAACCCCTCCACTTT.

The rearrangement links TRBV12-1 to TRBJ2-6; whether TRBD1, the table's D call, matches the DNA was not checked. TRBV12-1 is flagged as a pseudogene. This CDR3 spans 18 amino acids. This chain's CDR3 is CASSLETGAISGANVLTF. The CDR3 coding sequence is TGTGCCAGCAGCTTGGAGACAGGGGCTATCTCTGGGGCCAACGTCCTGACTTTC.

There are many counts of this clone. This chain links TRBV6-1 with TRBJ1-6; D not certain. The CDR3 has 16 amino acids. V shed 0 bases and J shed 14 bases, with 20 bases lying between them. Germline CDR1 is MNHNS and CDR2 is SASEGT. The CDR3 sequence is CASSEAGGSLGFTLHF. The CDR3, as DNA: TGTGCCAGCAGTGAAGCGGGTGGGTCCCTCGGATTCACCCTCCACTTT.

The sample holds a few counts of this clone. The V and J genes are TRBV5-1 and TRBJ2-2, with TRBD2 as a possible D gene (5 bases). Germline CDR1 SGHRS, CDR2 YFSETQ. Trimming took off 0 bases at V and 2 bases at J, with 11 bases between the two ends. This CDR3 has 16 residues. CDR3 nucleotide sequence: TGCGCCAGCAGCTTGGCCGGGGTCAGCAACACCGGGGAGCTGTTTTTT. As protein: CASSLAGVSNTGELFF.

This chain connects TRBV6-6 to TRBJ2-7; no firm D call. Germline loops: CDR1 MNHNY, CDR2 SVGAGI (reference sequence). V was pared by 10 bases and J by 5 bases, with 12 bases between. The CDR3 length is 11 residues. This CDR3 reads CATRDYHEQYF. The CDR3 nucleotides are TGTGCCACGAGAGATTACCACGAGCAGTACTTC.

The V call is TRBV6-1, the J call TRBJ1-1; 7 nucleotides line up with TRBD1. The trim removed 5 bases at V and 6 bases at J, leaving 9 bases unmatched. This CDR3 region has 14 residues. Looked up from germline, CDR1 is MNHNS and CDR2 is SASEGT. For the CDR3, the DNA is TGTGCCAGCAGTTTAGATCAGGGGGAGGCTGAAGCTTTCTTT. Its translation: CASSLDQGEAEAFF.

The chain uses TRBV5-4 and TRBJ1-1; 9 nucleotides align to TRBD1. Germline V gene sequence: CDR1 SGHNT, CDR2 YYREEE (reference sequence). The CDR3 loop spans 16 amino acids. V trimming: 4 bases; J trimming: 3 bases; junction bases outside the gene matches: 10. The CDR3, as DNA: TGTGCCAGCAGCCAAGGGACAGGGAAGATCGACACTGAAGCTTTCTTT. It translates to CASSQGTGKIDTEAFF.

The chain uses TRBV7-2 and TRBJ1-2, with D unresolved. This CDR3 comprises 12 residues. V lost 2 bases to trimming and J lost 4 bases, with 5 bases between them. The germline V gene encodes CDR1 SGHTA and CDR2 FQGNSA. CDR3 bases: TGTGCCAGCAGCTTACAAGGCTATGGCTACACCTTC. Translating gives CASSLQGYGYTF.

The gene calls are TRBV7-8 and TRBJ2-7, with 8 bases matching TRBD1. After removal of 8 bases from V and 6 bases from J, the junction contained 12 bases not matched to a gene. Germline loops: CDR1 SGHVS, CDR2 FQNEAQ. The CDR3 covers 14 residues. The DNA of the CDR3 is TGTGCCAGCGGACCGGGACAGGTCTTCGCCGAGCAGTACTTC. It is translated as CASGPGQVFAEQYF.

V usage is TRBV11-1 and J usage is TRBJ2-7; D possibly uses TRBD1 or TRBD2 (5 bases each). The CDR3 is 14 residues long. The germline V and J ends were trimmed by 7 bases and 3 bases, with 16 bases remaining between them. The germline V gene encodes CDR1 SGHAT and CDR2 FQDESV (reference sequence). The chain's CDR3 is CASTLTDRGYEQYF. The CDR3 DNA follows: TGTGCCAGCACCCTGACAGACCGGGGCTACGAGCAGTACTTC. The full variable domain, rest sourced from reference TRBV11-1 and TRBJ2-7, is EAEVAQSPRYKITEKSQAVAFWCDPISGHATLYWYRQILGQGPELLVQFQDESVVDDSQLPKDRFSAERLKGVDSTLKIQPAELGDSAMYLCASTLTDRGYEQYFGPGTRLTVT.

This sequence joins TRBV5-1 and TRBJ1-1; 11 nucleotides match TRBD1. Germline CDR1 is SGHRS and CDR2 is YFSETQ. The CDR3 spans 15 residues. V was pared by 5 bases and J by 1 base, with 4 bases of the junction left unmatched. The CDR3 loop is CASRGQGEKNTEAFF. As DNA, the CDR3 is TGCGCCAGCAGGGGACAGGGGGAAAAGAACACTGAAGCTTTCTTT.

This clone was seen just once. This sequence joins TRBV5-5 and TRBJ1-2; possibly TRBD1 for D (5 bases). The ends were cut back, 2 bases at V and 4 bases at J, with 12 bases in the middle. CDR3 size: 14 residues. In germline, CDR1 is SGHKS, CDR2 YYEKEE (reference sequence). This chain's CDR3 is CASSFPGLSYGYTF. The CDR3 DNA follows: TGTGCCAGCAGCTTCCCAGGGCTGAGCTATGGCTACACCTTC.

In its sample, this clone was seen a few times. The rearrangement uses TRBV28 and TRBJ1-5; TRBD1 might be the D (5 bases). Germline lookup yields CDR1 MDHEN and CDR2 SYDVKM. The CDR3 has 14 amino acids. Trimming pared 6 bases from V and 3 bases from J, leaving 12 bases between. The chain's CDR3 is CASSPRGHNQPQHF. CDR3 nucleotide sequence: TGTGCCAGCAGCCCTAGGGGCCACAATCAGCCCCAGCATTTT.